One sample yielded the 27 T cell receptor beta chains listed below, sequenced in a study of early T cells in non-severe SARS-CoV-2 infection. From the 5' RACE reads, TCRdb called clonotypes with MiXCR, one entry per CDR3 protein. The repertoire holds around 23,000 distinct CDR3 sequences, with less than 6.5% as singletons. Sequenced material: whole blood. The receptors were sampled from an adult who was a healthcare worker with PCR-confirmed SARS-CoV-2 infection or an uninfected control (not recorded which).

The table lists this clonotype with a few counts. CDR3 in amino acids: CASSASTGGRTDTQYF. CDR3 coding DNA: TGTGCCAGCAGTGCCTCGACAGGGGGCAGAACAGATACGCAGTATTTT. The chain is built from TRBV2 and TRBJ2-3; 10 positions match TRBD1. The CDR3 has 16 residues. The germline V gene encodes CDR1 SNHLY and CDR2 FYNNEI. With V trimmed by 4 bases and J by 3 bases, 7 bases remained unmatched.

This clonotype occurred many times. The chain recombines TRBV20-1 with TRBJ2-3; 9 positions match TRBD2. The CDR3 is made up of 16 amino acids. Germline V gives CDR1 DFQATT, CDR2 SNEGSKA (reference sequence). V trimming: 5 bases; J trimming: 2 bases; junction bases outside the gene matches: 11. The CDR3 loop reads CSAGLLAGALTDTQYF. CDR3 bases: TGCAGTGCTGGGCTCTTAGCGGGAGCACTCACAGATACGCAGTATTTT.

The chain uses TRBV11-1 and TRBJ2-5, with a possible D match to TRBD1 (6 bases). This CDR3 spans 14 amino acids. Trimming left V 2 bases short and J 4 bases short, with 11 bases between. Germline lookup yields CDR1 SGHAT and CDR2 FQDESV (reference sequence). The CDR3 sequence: CASSLQGLGETQYF. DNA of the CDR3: TGTGCCAGCAGCTTACAGGGGCTCGGAGAGACCCAGTACTTC.

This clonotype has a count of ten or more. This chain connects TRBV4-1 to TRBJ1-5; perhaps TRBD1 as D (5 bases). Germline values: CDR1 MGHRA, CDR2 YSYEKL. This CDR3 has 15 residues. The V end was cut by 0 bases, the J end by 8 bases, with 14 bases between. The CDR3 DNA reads TGCGCCAGCAGCCAAGATCTGGGGGAAGTTGAGCCCCAGCATTTT. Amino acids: CASSQDLGEVEPQHF.

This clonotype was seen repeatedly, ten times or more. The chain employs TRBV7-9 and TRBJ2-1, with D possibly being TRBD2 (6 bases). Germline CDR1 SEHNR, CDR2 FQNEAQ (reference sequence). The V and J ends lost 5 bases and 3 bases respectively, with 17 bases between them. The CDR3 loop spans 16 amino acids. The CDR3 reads CASSLRAGLVYNEQFF. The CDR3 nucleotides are TGTGCCAGCAGCCTTCGGGCGGGACTGGTCTACAATGAGCAGTTCTTC.

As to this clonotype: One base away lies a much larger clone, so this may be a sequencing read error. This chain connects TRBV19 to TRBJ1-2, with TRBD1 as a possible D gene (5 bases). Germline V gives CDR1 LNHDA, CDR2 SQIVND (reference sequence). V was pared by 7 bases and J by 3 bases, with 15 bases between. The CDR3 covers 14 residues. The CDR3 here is CASKTVGADYGYTF. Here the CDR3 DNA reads TGTGCCAGTAAGACAGTGGGCGCCGACTATGGCTACACCTTC.

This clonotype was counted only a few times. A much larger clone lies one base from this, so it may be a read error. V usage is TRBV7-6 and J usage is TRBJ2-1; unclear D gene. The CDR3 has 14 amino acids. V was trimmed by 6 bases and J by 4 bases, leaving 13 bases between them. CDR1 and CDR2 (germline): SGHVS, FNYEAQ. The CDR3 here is CASRPLSGYNEQFF. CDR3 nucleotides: TGTGCCAGCAGGCCCTTATCCGGGTACAATGAGCAGTTCTTC.

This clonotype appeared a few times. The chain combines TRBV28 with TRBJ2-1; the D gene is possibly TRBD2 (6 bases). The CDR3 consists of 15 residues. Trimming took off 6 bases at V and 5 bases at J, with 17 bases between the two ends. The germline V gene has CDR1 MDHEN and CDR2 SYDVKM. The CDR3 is CASREYGSQNNEQFF. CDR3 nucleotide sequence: TGTGCCAGCAGGGAATACGGGAGTCAAAACAATGAGCAGTTCTTC.

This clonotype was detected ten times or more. CDR3 DNA: TGTGCCAGTACGGCCGGGACAGCGAACACCGGGGAGCTGTTTTTT. Translating it yields CASTAGTANTGELFF. This chain links TRBV19 with TRBJ2-2; TRBD1 aligns across 7 bases. The length of the CDR3 is 15 residues. Per the germline V gene, CDR1 is LNHDA and CDR2 is SQIVND (reference sequence). The V and J ends lost 7 bases and 0 bases, in that order; junction bases with no gene match: 5.

The CDR3 here is CSVEVVTNTEAFF. DNA for the CDR3: TGCAGCGTTGAAGTGGTTACGAACACTGAAGCTTTCTTT. The genes are TRBV29-1 and TRBJ1-1, with D unresolved. The germline V and J ends were trimmed by 1 base and 1 base, with 7 bases remaining between them. Germline V CDR1 and CDR2: SQVTM, ANQGSEA. The CDR3 is 13 amino acids.

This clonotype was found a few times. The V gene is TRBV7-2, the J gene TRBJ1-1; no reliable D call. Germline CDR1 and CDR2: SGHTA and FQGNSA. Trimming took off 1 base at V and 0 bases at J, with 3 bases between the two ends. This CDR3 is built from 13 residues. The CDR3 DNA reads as TGTGCCAGCAGCTTAGAGATGAACACTGAAGCTTTCTTT. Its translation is CASSLEMNTEAFF.

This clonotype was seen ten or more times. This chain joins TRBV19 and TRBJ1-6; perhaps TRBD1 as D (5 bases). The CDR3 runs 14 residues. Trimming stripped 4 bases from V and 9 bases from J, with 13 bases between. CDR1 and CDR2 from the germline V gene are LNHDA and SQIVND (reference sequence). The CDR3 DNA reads TGTGCCAGTAGTAGCCGGGGCGCGGGTTCACCCCTCCACTTT. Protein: CASSSRGAGSPLHF. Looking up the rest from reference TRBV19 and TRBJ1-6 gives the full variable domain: DGGITQSPKYLFRKEGQNVTLSCEQNLNHDAMYWYRQDPGQGLRLIYYSQIVNDFQKGDIAEGYSVSREKKESFPLTVTSAQKNPTAFYLCASSSRGAGSPLHFGNGTRLTVT.

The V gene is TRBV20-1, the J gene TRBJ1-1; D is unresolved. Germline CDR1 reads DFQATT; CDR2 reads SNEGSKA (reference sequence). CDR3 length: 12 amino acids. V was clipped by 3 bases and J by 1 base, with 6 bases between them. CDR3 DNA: TGCAGTGCTAGCGGCGGGAACACTGAAGCTTTCTTT. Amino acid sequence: CSASGGNTEAFF.

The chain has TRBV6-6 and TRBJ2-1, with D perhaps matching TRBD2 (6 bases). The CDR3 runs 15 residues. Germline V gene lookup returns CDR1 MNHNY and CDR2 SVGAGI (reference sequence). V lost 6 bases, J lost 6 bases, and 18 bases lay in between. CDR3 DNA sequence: TGTGCCAGCAGATCAATCGGGGGTTTGCGCAATGAGCAGTTCTTC. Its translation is CASRSIGGLRNEQFF.

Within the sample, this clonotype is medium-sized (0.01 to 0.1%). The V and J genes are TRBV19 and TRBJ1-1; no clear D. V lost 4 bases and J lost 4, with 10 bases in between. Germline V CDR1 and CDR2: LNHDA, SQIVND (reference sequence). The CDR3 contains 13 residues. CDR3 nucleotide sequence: TGTGCCAGTAGTACAACGGTAACCACTGAAGCTTTCTTT. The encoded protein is CASSTTVTTEAFF.

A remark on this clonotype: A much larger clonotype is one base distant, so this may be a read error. The CDR3 loop is CSTSDQGQGFGNEQFF. DNA of the CDR3: TGTTCCACCAGTGACCAGGGACAGGGGTTTGGCAATGAGCAGTTCTTC. J is TRBJ2-1 and V is TRBV24-1, with 10 bases that match TRBD1. This CDR3 has 16 residues. The germline CDR1 and CDR2 sequences are KGHDR and SFDVKD.

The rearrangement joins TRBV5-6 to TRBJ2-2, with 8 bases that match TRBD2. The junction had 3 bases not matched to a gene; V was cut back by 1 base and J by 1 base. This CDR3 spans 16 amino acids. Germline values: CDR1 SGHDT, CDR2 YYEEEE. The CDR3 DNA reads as TGTGCCAGCAGCTTGAAGGCGGGAGGGAACACCGGGGAGCTGTTTTTT. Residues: CASSLKAGGNTGELFF.

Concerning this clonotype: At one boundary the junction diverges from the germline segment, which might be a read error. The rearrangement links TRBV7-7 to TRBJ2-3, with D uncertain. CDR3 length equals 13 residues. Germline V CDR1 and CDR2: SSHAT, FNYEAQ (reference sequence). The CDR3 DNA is TGTGCTAGCAGCTTGGGAACTAAAGATACGCAGTATTTT. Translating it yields CASSLGTKDTQYF.

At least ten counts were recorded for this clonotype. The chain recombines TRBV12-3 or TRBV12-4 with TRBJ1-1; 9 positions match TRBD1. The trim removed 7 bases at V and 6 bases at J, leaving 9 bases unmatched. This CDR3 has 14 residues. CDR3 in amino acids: CASTPTGGISEAFF. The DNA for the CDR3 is TGTGCCAGCACCCCCACAGGGGGCATTTCTGAAGCTTTCTTT.

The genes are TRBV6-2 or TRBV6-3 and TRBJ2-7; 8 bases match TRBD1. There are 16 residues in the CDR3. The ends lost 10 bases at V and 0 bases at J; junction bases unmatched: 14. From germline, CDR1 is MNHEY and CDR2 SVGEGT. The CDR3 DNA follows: TGTGCCACCAACGGGGCTCGACAGGGGATCTCCTACGAGCAGTACGTC. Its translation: CATNGARQGISYEQYV.

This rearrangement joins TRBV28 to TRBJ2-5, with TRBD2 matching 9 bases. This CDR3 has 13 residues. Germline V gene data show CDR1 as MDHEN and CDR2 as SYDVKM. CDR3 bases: TGTGCAACCCAAATCGGGGGCGGGAGGGCCGGTTACTTC. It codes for CATQIGGGRAGYF.

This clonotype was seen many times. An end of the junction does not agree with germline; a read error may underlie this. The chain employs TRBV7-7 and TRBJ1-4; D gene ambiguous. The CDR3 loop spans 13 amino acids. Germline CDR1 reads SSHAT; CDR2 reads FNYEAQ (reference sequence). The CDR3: CASSVSTNEKLFF. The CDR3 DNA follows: TGTGCTAGCAGCGTCTCGACTAATGAAAAACTGTTTTTT.

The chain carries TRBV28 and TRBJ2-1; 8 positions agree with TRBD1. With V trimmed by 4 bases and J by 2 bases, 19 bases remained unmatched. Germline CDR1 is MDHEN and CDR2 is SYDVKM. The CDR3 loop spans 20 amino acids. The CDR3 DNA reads TGTGCCAGCAGTTCCCGGCAGGGGGCTTGGTCGAAACGTACCTACAATGAGCAGTTCTTC. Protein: CASSSRQGAWSKRTYNEQFF.

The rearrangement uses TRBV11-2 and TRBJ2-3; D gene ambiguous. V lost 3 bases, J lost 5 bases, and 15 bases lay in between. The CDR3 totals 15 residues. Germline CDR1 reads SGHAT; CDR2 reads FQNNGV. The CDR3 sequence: CASSFGRQRLDTQYF. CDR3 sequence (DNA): TGTGCCAGCAGCTTCGGCAGGCAACGTTTAGATACGCAGTATTTT.

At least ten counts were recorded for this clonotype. The CDR3 here is CASSLDRGGNQPQHF. CDR3 in DNA: TGTGCCAGCAGCTTAGACAGGGGTGGCAATCAGCCCCAGCATTTT. J is TRBJ1-5 and V is TRBV7-9; 7 bases fit TRBD1. The J segment lost 2 bases and the V segment lost 1 base, leaving 2 bases of the junction unmatched. The CDR3 is made up of 15 amino acids. The germline CDR1 and CDR2 sequences are SEHNR and FQNEAQ (reference sequence). Full variable domain (remainder filled in from reference TRBV7-9 and TRBJ1-5): DTGVSQNPRHKITKRGQNVTFRCDPISEHNRLYWYRQTLGQGPEFLTYFQNEAQLEKSRLLSDRFSAERPKGSFSTLEIQRTEQGDSAMYLCASSLDRGGNQPQHFGDGTRLSIL.

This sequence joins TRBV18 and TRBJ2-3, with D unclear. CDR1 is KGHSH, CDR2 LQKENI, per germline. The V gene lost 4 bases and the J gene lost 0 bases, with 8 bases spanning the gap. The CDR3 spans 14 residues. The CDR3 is CASSLSPSTDTQYF. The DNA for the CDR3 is TGTGCCAGCTCACTTTCCCCTAGCACAGATACGCAGTATTTT.

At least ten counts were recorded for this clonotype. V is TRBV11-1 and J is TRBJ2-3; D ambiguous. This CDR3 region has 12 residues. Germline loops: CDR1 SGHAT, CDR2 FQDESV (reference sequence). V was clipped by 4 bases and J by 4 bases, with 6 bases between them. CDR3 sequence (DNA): TGTGCCAGCAGCTCAACCCCAGATACGCAGTATTTT. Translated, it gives CASSSTPDTQYF.